The source of this TCR beta chain is a study of T cell responses to AZD1222 COVID-19 vaccine. Profiled with immunoSEQ multiplex PCR; TCRdb holds only in-frame clones, not every one. The sample holds 110,000 to 150,000 clones, 85% to 95% seen once. The CDR3 has 12 residues. Per germline, CDR1 MNHEY and CDR2 SVGEGT. V was shortened by 5 bases and J by 4 bases, with 8 bases between the two germline ends. The TCR comes from an adult in good health. The chain combines TRBV6-2 or TRBV6-3 with TRBJ2-5; possibly TRBD1 for D (5 bases). This specimen was peripheral blood, taken on day 0 of MenACWY control vaccination. CDR3 amino acids: CASSPRGETQYF. CDR3 bases: TGTGCCAGCAGTCCAAGGGGAGAGACCCAGTACTTC.